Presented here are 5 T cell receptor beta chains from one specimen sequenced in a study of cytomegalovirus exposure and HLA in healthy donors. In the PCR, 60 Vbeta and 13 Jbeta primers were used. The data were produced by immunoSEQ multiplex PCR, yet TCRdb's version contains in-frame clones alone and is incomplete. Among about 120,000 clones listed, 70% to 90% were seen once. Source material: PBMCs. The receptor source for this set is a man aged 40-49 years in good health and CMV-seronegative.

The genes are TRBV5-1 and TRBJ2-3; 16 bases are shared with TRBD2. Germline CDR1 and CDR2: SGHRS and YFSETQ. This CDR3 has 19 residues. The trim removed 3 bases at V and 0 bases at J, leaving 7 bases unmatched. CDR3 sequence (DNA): TGCGCCAGCAGCTCGGGACTAGCGGGGGGGCGGGCGAGCACAGATACGCAGTATTTT. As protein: CASSSGLAGGRASTDTQYF. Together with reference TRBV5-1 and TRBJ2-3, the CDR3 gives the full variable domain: KAGVTQTPRYLIKTRGQQVTLSCSPISGHRSVSWYQQTPGQGLQFLFEYFSETQRNKGNFPGRFSGRQFSNSRSEMNVSTLELGDSALYLCASSSGLAGGRASTDTQYFGPGTRLTVL.

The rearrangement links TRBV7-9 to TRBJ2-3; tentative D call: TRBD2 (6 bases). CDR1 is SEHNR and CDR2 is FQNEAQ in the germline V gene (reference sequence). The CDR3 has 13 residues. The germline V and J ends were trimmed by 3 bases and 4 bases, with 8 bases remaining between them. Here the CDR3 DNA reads TGTGCCAGCAGCTTGGCGGGGTCAGATACGCAGTATTTT. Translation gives CASSLAGSDTQYF. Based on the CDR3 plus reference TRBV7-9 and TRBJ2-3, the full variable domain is DTGVSQNPRHKITKRGQNVTFRCDPISEHNRLYWYRQTLGQGPEFLTYFQNEAQLEKSRLLSDRFSAERPKGSFSTLEIQRTEQGDSAMYLCASSLAGSDTQYFGPGTRLTVL.

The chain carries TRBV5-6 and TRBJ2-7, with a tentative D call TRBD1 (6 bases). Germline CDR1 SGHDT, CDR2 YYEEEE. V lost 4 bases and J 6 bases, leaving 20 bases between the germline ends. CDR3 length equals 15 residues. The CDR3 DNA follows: TGTGCCAGCAGCCACCCCCAGCCGGGACAATCCGAGCAGTACTTC. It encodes CASSHPQPGQSEQYF.

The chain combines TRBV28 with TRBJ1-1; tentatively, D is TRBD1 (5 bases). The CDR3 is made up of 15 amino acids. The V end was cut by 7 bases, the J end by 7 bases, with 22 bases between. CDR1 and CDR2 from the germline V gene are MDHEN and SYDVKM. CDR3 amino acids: CASKFPGDLGGEAFF. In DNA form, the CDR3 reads TGTGCCAGCAAATTTCCCGGGGACCTCGGGGGTGAAGCTTTCTTT.

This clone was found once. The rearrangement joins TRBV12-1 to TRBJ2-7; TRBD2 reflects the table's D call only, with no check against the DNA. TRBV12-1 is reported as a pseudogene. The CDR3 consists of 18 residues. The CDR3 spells CASSLGTSGGGRLYEQYF. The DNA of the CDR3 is TGTGCCAGCAGCCTCGGGACTAGCGGGGGGGGACGCCTCTACGAGCAGTACTTC.